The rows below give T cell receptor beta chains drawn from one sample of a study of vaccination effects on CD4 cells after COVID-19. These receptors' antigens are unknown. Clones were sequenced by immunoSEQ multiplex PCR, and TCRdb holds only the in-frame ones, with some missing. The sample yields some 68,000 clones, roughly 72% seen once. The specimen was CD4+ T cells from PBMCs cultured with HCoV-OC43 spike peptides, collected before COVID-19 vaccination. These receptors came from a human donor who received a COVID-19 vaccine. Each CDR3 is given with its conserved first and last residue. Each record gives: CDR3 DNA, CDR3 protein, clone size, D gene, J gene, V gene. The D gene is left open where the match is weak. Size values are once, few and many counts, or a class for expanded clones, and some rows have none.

TGCGCCAGCAGCCAAGCTTCGGTTTACTATGGCTACACCTTC,CASSQASVYYGYTF,once,.,TRBJ1-2,TRBV4-1
TGTGCCAGTAGTCCGGGCCGGGACCTCTATGGCTACACCTTC,CASSPGRDLYGYTF,.,.,TRBJ1-2,TRBV19
TGTGCCAGCAGCTCCTCCGGGACAGGGTGGGAGACCCAGTACTTC,CASSSSGTGWETQYF,.,TRBD1,TRBJ2-5,TRBV7-3
TGTGCCAGCAGCTTTGGGGTCTCTGGGGCCAACGTCCTGACTTTC,CASSFGVSGANVLTF,.,.,TRBJ2-6,TRBV7-2
TGTGCCAGTCAACACTATTCTGGAAACACCATATATTTT,CASQHYSGNTIYF,.,.,TRBJ1-3,TRBV19
TGTGCCAGTAGTATAGTAGGCCCTCCTAGCACAGATACGCAGTATTTT,CASSIVGPPSTDTQYF,.,.,TRBJ2-3,TRBV19
TGTGCCAGCAGCAACGGACTTCTTACCGGGGAGCTGTTTTTT,CASSNGLLTGELFF,few,.,TRBJ2-2,TRBV7-3
TGTGCCAGCAGTTATCCCGGGACACATCACTCTGGGGCCAACGTCCTGACTTTC,CASSYPGTHHSGANVLTF,once,.,TRBJ2-6,TRBV6-2/TRBV6-3
TGTGCCAGTACCCCTCCGGCGAGAGATACGCAGTATTTT,CASTPPARDTQYF,.,.,TRBJ2-3,TRBV19
TGCGCCAGCAGCTTGCCGGGCTCGGGAAACACCATATATTTT,CASSLPGSGNTIYF,.,.,TRBJ1-3,TRBV5-1
TGCGCCAGCAGCTTTCGGACAGGGGCCTATGGCTACACCTTC,CASSFRTGAYGYTF,.,TRBD1,TRBJ1-2,TRBV5-1
TGTGCCAGCAGTTACGTGGACAGGGACCAGCCCCAGCATTTT,CASSYVDRDQPQHF,.,TRBD1,TRBJ1-5,TRBV6-2/TRBV6-3
TGTGCCAGCAGCTTAACAGGGGCAGGAGCCTCTGGAAACACCATATATTTT,CASSLTGAGASGNTIYF,.,TRBD1,TRBJ1-3,TRBV11-2
TGTGCCAGCAGCTTAGCGGCTGGGACCAACTATGGCTACACCTTC,CASSLAAGTNYGYTF,once,.,TRBJ1-2,TRBV7-2
TGTGCCAGCAGCCTCCGGGACGCCTCCTACAATGAGCAGTTCTTC,CASSLRDASYNEQFF,.,.,TRBJ2-1,TRBV9
TGTGCCAGCAGTTACGATGGGACAGGGGTATCCGGCTACACCTTC,CASSYDGTGVSGYTF,.,TRBD1,TRBJ1-2,TRBV6-5
TGTGCCAGCAGCTTTCGGAAAGTATCTGGGGCCAACGTCCTGACTTTC,CASSFRKVSGANVLTF,.,.,TRBJ2-6,TRBV5-5
TGCGCCAGCAGCTTGGATGTACAGGGCCGGACCGGGGAGCTGTTTTTT,CASSLDVQGRTGELFF,.,.,TRBJ2-2,TRBV5-1
TGTGCCAGCAGTGAATATAAAGGGTTGGGGGGGGAAAAACTGTTTTTT,CASSEYKGLGGEKLFF,.,.,TRBJ1-4,TRBV25-1
TGTGCCAGCTCAAAGGGACCGTATGGCTACACCTTC,CASSKGPYGYTF,.,.,TRBJ1-2,TRBV18
TGTGCCAGCAGACCCGGGACAGAAAATTCACCCCTCCACTTT,CASRPGTENSPLHF,.,TRBD1,TRBJ1-6,TRBV6-5
TGTGCCAGCAGCTTTGGGACAGGGGGTTACAATGAGCAGTTCTTC,CASSFGTGGYNEQFF,once,TRBD1,TRBJ2-1,TRBV7-9
TGTGCCAGCAGCTCCAGGACCAACTCTGGGGCCAACGTCCTGACTTTC,CASSSRTNSGANVLTF,.,.,TRBJ2-6,TRBV11-2
TGTGCCAGCAGTTTATTCGCGGGGGAGAGCTCTGGGGCCAACGTCCTGACTTTC,CASSLFAGESSGANVLTF,.,TRBD2,TRBJ2-6,TRBV28
TGTGCCAGCAGTGAAGCAGGGGGTAACACTGAAGCTTTCTTT,CASSEAGGNTEAFF,.,.,TRBJ1-1,TRBV2
TGTGCCAGCAGCTTAGTAGCCCAAATTGAAGCTTTCTTT,CASSLVAQIEAFF,few,.,TRBJ1-1,TRBV7-8
TGTGCCAGCAGCTTAACGGGTTCGGGGGGGGCGAATGAGCAGTTCTTC,CASSLTGSGGANEQFF,few,TRBD2,TRBJ2-1,TRBV7-3
TGTGCCAGCAGTTTAGTAGTTTCCGCAGATACGCAGTATTTT,CASSLVVSADTQYF,.,.,TRBJ2-3,TRBV27
TGTGCCAGCAGTTTAGGTCTGGGGCTGGTTGCTTTCTTT,CASSLGLGLVAFF,.,.,TRBJ1-1,TRBV12-3/TRBV12-4
TGTGCCAGCAGCTTGTCTCCTCCTGGGGGCAAATCTTTCTTT,CASSLSPPGGKSFF,.,.,TRBJ1-1,TRBV5-8
TGTGCCAGTACTGCCAACTCTGGAAACACCATATATTTT,CASTANSGNTIYF,.,.,TRBJ1-3,TRBV19
TGCAGTGCTAGTCCCAGTCAGGGGGGCGGGCTGTTTTTT,CSASPSQGGGLFF,.,.,TRBJ2-2,TRBV20-1
TGTGCCAGCTCACCATGGGCTGCTAGCACAGATACGCAGTATTTT,CASSPWAASTDTQYF,.,.,TRBJ2-3,TRBV18
TGTGCCAGCAGCGTTACGTGGCTAGCATTCCCAGATACGCAGTATTTT,CASSVTWLAFPDTQYF,.,.,TRBJ2-3,TRBV9
TGTGCTAGTGGTTTGGTTCGATGGATGAACACTGAAGCTTTCTTT,CASGLVRWMNTEAFF,.,.,TRBJ1-1,TRBV12-5
TGTGCCAGCAGCCCACGATTGGGGGGGGACTATGGCTACACCTTC,CASSPRLGGDYGYTF,.,.,TRBJ1-2,TRBV5-8
TGTGCCAGCCCCCGATGGGGAACTAATGAAAAACTGTTTTTT,CASPRWGTNEKLFF,once,.,TRBJ1-4,TRBV5-8
TGTGCCAGCAGTGAAGCGGCAGGCCCCGGTGGCTACACCTTC,CASSEAAGPGGYTF,.,.,TRBJ1-2,TRBV6-1
TGTGCCAGCAGTTTCACAGGGGGCCCGATCTATGGCTACACCTTC,CASSFTGGPIYGYTF,.,TRBD1,TRBJ1-2,TRBV27
TGCGCCAGCAGTTTCCTCAATGATGCTGAAAAACTGTTTTTT,CASSFLNDAEKLFF,.,.,TRBJ1-4,TRBV5-1
TGTGCCAGTAGGAACAGGGGCGGGTATGGCTACACCTTC,CASRNRGGYGYTF,.,TRBD1,TRBJ1-2,TRBV19
TGTGCCACCAGTGAAGGAGACAGCGATAGCTCTCAGGCTTTCTTT,CATSEGDSDSSQAFF,.,.,TRBJ1-1,TRBV24-1
TGCGCCAGCAGCCTGCGGACAGGGCGACAAGAGACCCAGTACTTC,CASSLRTGRQETQYF,.,TRBD1,TRBJ2-5,TRBV5-1
TGTGCCTGGAGTGTACGGCAAGTCAGCTCCTATGGCTACACCTTC,CAWSVRQVSSYGYTF,.,.,TRBJ1-2,TRBV30
TGTGCCAGCAGTTACTCGAGGGATACGCAGTATTTT,CASSYSRDTQYF,.,.,TRBJ2-3,TRBV6-5
TGTGCCAGCAGCTGGAAACAGGGGGCGAGCAATCAGCCCCAGCATTTT,CASSWKQGASNQPQHF,.,TRBD1,TRBJ1-5,TRBV7-8